This T cell receptor beta chain appears in the sequencing data of a study of prognosis after radiotherapy for stage I lung cancer. Overall study findings and caveats: Frequencies of TRBV and TRBJ gene use reportedly varied by whether patients had metastases.

Researchers used two-round multiplex PCR to amplify TCR beta CDR3 starting from genomic DNA. TRBV and TRBJ genes each had their own specific primers in first-round PCR. From the multiplex PCR reads, TCRdb called clonotypes with MiXCR, one entry per CDR3 protein. Of approximately 30,000 distinct CDR3 sequences in the sample, about a third were seen once. A note on this clonotype: The antigen is not known.

CDR1 and CDR2 from the germline V gene are SGHDT and YYEEEE. The CDR3 contains 16 residues. Trimming took off 4 bases at V and 0 bases at J, with 14 bases between the two ends. V gene TRBV5-6 combines with J gene TRBJ2-1; possible D gene TRBD2, 7 bases. This material consisted of PBMCs, taken before or after stereotactic body radiation therapy (not recorded which). The sequence was collected from a donor aged 50 or older with non-small cell lung cancer. The CDR3 protein is CASSGAGASSYNEQFF. The CDR3 DNA follows: TGTGCCAGCAGCGGGGCGGGGGCTAGCTCCTACAATGAGCAGTTCTTC. Full variable domain (rest looked up from reference TRBV5-6 and TRBJ2-1): DAGVTQSPTHLIKTRGQQVTLRCSPKSGHDTVSWYQQALGQGPQFIFQYYEEEERQRGNFPDRFSGHQFPNYSSELNVNALLLGDSALYLCASSGAGASSYNEQFFGPGTRLTVL.